The next 17 T cell receptor beta chains were all read from a single sample in a study of T cell responses to AZD1222 COVID-19 vaccine (dated by TCRdb to the early 2020s). The time point label corresponds to: about 28 days (+/-7) after the second vaccine dose. Library preparation employed the immunoSEQ multiplex PCR assay. TCRdb took over this immuneACCESS table, retaining in-frame rearrangements with V and J assigned. Such tables are incomplete; in checked studies, under half of the missing clones stem from an unresolved V gene, and the remainder is unexplained. The sample table holds some 81,000 clones, of which about 89% were seen once. Of the sample, 11% falls within the top ten clones. Material: peripheral blood, obtained 28 days after the second AZD1222 dose. These TCRs come from an adult who received the AZD1222 COVID-19 vaccine.

The chain couples TRBV29-1 to TRBJ1-2, with no clear D. CDR3 size: 9 residues. The germline V gene has CDR1 SQVTM and CDR2 ANQGSEA. V gave up 4 bases and J gave up 4 bases, with 1 base separating them. In DNA form, the CDR3 reads TGCAGCGTTGTCTATGGCTACACCTTC. Amino acid sequence: CSVVYGYTF.

The chain has TRBV6-5 and TRBJ1-1; the D is unclear. Germline loops: CDR1 MNHEY, CDR2 SVGAGI. The CDR3 consists of 14 residues. V dropped 8 bases and J dropped 1 base, with 14 bases sitting between them. The CDR3 here is CASGPGTSNTEAFF. CDR3 in DNA: TGTGCCAGCGGGCCAGGAACCTCGAACACTGAAGCTTTCTTT.

In DNA form, the CDR3 reads TGTGCCAGCTCACCCCACAGCGATCAGCCCCAGCATTTT. Protein product: CASSPHSDQPQHF. The chain employs TRBV18 and TRBJ1-5; D is uncertain. Germline values: CDR1 KGHSH, CDR2 LQKENI. CDR3 length equals 13 residues. The V gene lost 3 bases and the J gene lost 5 bases, with 8 bases spanning the gap.

This chain joins TRBV12-3 or TRBV12-4 and TRBJ2-1; D ambiguous. The ends were cut back, 5 bases at V and 2 bases at J, with 7 bases in the middle. The CDR3 covers 13 residues. Here the CDR3 DNA reads TGTGCCAGCAGTCCCCTAACCTACAATGAGCAGTTCTTC. Protein sequence: CASSPLTYNEQFF.

The V gene is TRBV6-5, the J gene TRBJ2-1; D may be TRBD2 (6 bases). Germline CDR1 MNHEY, CDR2 SVGAGI. The CDR3 has 15 residues. V lost 6 bases to trimming and J lost 1 base, with 13 bases between them. The CDR3 loop reads CASSLLATSYNEQFF. In nucleotides, the CDR3 is TGTGCCAGCAGCCTACTAGCTACGTCCTACAATGAGCAGTTCTTC.

The chain employs TRBV5-6 and TRBJ1-2; D not certain. The CDR3 loop spans 12 amino acids. Germline V gene data show CDR1 as SGHDT and CDR2 as YYEEEE. V lost 0 bases and J lost 5, with 5 bases in between. CDR3 DNA sequence: TGTGCCAGCAGCTTGGCCCAGTATGGCTACACCTTC. Amino acid sequence: CASSLAQYGYTF.

The count of this clone is one. The V and J genes are TRBV6-5 and TRBJ2-1, with TRBD2 matching over 9 bases. The V segment lost 8 bases and the J segment 9 bases; nucleotides outside the gene matches: 8. The CDR3 has 13 residues. Germline V gene lookup returns CDR1 MNHEY and CDR2 SVGAGI. The DNA for the CDR3 is TGTGCCAGCGCCAGACTAGCGGTGGGTGAGCAGTTCTTC. This sequence encodes CASARLAVGEQFF.

This chain joins TRBV5-1 and TRBJ1-1; possible D gene TRBD1, 5 bases. The V gene's germline CDR1 is SGHRS and CDR2 YFSETQ. The V end lost 4 bases, the J end lost 6 bases, and 22 bases lay between the germline ends. The CDR3 contains 16 residues. CDR3 region: CASSRNPGVTASEAFF. The CDR3, as DNA: TGCGCCAGCAGCAGAAACCCGGGGGTTACAGCTTCTGAAGCTTTCTTT.

The genes are TRBV5-1 and TRBJ2-5, with a weak D call TRBD2 (7 bases). The germline CDR1 and CDR2 sequences are SGHRS and YFSETQ. Deletions cut 3 bases from V and 5 bases from J, with 17 bases between. The CDR3 has 15 amino acids. The CDR3 region has the DNA TGCGCCAGCAGCTCACTACTAGGGGGGGCGGAGACCCAGTACTTC. Its translation is CASSSLLGGAETQYF. The entire variable domain, with the rest obtained from reference TRBV5-1 and TRBJ2-5, is as follows: KAGVTQTPRYLIKTRGQQVTLSCSPISGHRSVSWYQQTPGQGLQFLFEYFSETQRNKGNFPGRFSGRQFSNSRSEMNVSTLELGDSALYLCASSSLLGGAETQYFGPGTRLLVL.

In DNA, the CDR3 is TGTGCCTGGAGTTCACCGGGGGAGCAGTACTTC. Protein product: CAWSSPGEQYF. The V and J genes are TRBV30 and TRBJ2-7; D is possibly TRBD2 (5 bases). This CDR3 spans 11 amino acids. The V gene's germline CDR1 is GTSNPN and CDR2 SVGIG (reference sequence). V was pared by 2 bases and J by 7 bases, with 9 bases between.

The chain couples TRBV18 to TRBJ2-7; D may match TRBD1 or TRBD2 (5 bases each). This CDR3 is built from 14 residues. The V end was cut by 3 bases, the J end by 5 bases, with 14 bases between. Germline V CDR1 and CDR2: KGHSH, LQKENI. Here the CDR3 reads CASSPSVGENEQYF. The CDR3 DNA sequence: TGTGCCAGCTCACCGTCGGTAGGGGAGAACGAGCAGTACTTC. Full variable domain (outside the CDR3, taken from reference TRBV18 and TRBJ2-7): NAGVMQNPRHLVRRRGQEARLRCSPMKGHSHVYWYRQLPEEGLKFMVYLQKENIIDESGMPKERFSAEFPKEGPSILRIQQVVRGDSAAYFCASSPSVGENEQYFGPGTRLTVT.

This rearrangement joins TRBV5-1 to TRBJ2-1, with TRBD2 identical over 14 bases. Germline V gene sequence: CDR1 SGHRS, CDR2 YFSETQ. CDR3 size: 17 residues. Unmatched junction bases numbered 7, after V lost 6 bases and J lost 2 bases. CDR3 in DNA: TGCGCCAGCACCTCGGGACTAGCGGGAGTGGCCTACAATGAGCAGTTCTTC. Its protein product is CASTSGLAGVAYNEQFF. Variable domain in full (rest from reference TRBV5-1 and TRBJ2-1): KAGVTQTPRYLIKTRGQQVTLSCSPISGHRSVSWYQQTPGQGLQFLFEYFSETQRNKGNFPGRFSGRQFSNSRSEMNVSTLELGDSALYLCASTSGLAGVAYNEQFFGPGTRLTVL.

The rearrangement joins TRBV4-1 to TRBJ2-7, with 9 bases lining up with TRBD1. The germline V gene has CDR1 MGHRA and CDR2 YSYEKL. V shed 4 bases and J 5 bases; nucleotides not matched to a gene: 15. CDR3 length: 17 residues. The CDR3 bases are TGCGCCAGCAGCCTGTTAACAGGGGGCGTTGATTCCCACGAGCAGTACTTC. It is translated as CASSLLTGGVDSHEQYF.

The rearrangement uses TRBV2 and TRBJ2-3, with D unclear. This CDR3 contains 12 residues. V gave up 8 bases and J gave up 0 bases, with 6 bases separating them. CDR1 SNHLY and CDR2 FYNNEI come from the germline V gene. The CDR3 coding sequence is TGTGCCAGCTCCCCAAGCACAGATACGCAGTATTTT. Translated: CASSPSTDTQYF.

The V call is TRBV6-5, the J call TRBJ2-7; D may be TRBD1 (7 bases). Germline-derived CDR1 and CDR2 are MNHEY and SVGAGI. The V end lost 2 bases, the J end lost 6 bases, and 17 bases lay between the germline ends. The CDR3 extends over 15 amino acids. The CDR3 region is CASSYQGGLVGEQYF. CDR3 DNA sequence: TGTGCCAGCAGTTACCAGGGGGGCCTCGTGGGCGAGCAGTACTTC.

CDR3 in amino acids: CASSIGDRGTYEQYF. For the CDR3, the DNA is TGTGCCAGTAGTATAGGAGACAGGGGGACCTACGAGCAGTACTTC. The rearrangement uses TRBV19 and TRBJ2-7; 9 nucleotides align to TRBD1. In germline, CDR1 is LNHDA, CDR2 SQIVND (reference sequence). There are 15 residues in the CDR3. The V segment lost 1 base and the J segment 2 bases; nucleotides outside the gene matches: 3.

The gene calls are TRBV5-5 and TRBJ1-5, with D perhaps matching TRBD1 (6 bases). Looked up from germline, CDR1 is SGHKS and CDR2 is YYEKEE (reference sequence). The CDR3 totals 14 residues. Trimming shortened V by 0 bases and J by 6 bases, and 10 bases separated the two germline ends. The CDR3 here is CASSLVRGGQPQHF. The CDR3 DNA reads as TGTGCCAGCAGCTTGGTGAGGGGGGGTCAGCCCCAGCATTTT.